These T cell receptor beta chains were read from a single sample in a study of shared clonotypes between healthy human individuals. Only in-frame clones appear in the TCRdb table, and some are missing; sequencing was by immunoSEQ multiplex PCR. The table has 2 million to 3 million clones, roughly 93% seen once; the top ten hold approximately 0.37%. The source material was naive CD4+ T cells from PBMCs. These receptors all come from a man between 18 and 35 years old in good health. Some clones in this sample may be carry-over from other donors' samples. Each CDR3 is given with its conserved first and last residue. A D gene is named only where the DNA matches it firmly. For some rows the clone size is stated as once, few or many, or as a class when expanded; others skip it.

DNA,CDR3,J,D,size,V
TGTGCCAGCAGCCTCCGGACCAGTTCACCCCTCCACTTT,CASSLRTSSPLHF,TRBJ1-6,NA,NA,TRBV7-8
TGTGCCAGCAGTTACTCGCGGGACAGGCTCTGGGGCACCTTC,CASSYSRDRLWGTF,TRBJ1-2,TRBD1,once,TRBV6-5
TGTGCCAGCAGTTTACACGGGACAGGGGGCGCGGGAAACACCATATATTTT,CASSLHGTGGAGNTIYF,TRBJ1-3,TRBD1,NA,TRBV28
TGTGCCAGCAGTTTATTCACAGGGGGCGAGCAGTACTTC,CASSLFTGGEQYF,TRBJ2-7,TRBD1,NA,TRBV27
TGTGCCAGCAGCTTAGCAACAGTTTTGAACACTGAAGCTTTCTTT,CASSLATVLNTEAFF,TRBJ1-1,NA,NA,TRBV7-9
TGTGCCAGCAGCCCTCAGGGAGCGTACGATGAGCAGTTCTTC,CASSPQGAYDEQFF,TRBJ2-1,NA,once,TRBV7-2
TGTGCCAGCAGCCAAGATACAGATACGCAGTATTTT,CASSQDTDTQYF,TRBJ2-3,NA,NA,TRBV4-2
TGCGCCAGCAGCTGGGGGACAGGGAGGTATGGCTACACCTTC,CASSWGTGRYGYTF,TRBJ1-2,TRBD1,NA,TRBV5-1
TGTGCCAGCAGCTTAGACCCCTTTTTAGAGCAGTACTTC,CASSLDPFLEQYF,TRBJ2-7,NA,NA,TRBV5-4
TGTGCCAGCAGCGTCCAACTAGCGGGAGGGACCTACGAGCAGTACTTC,CASSVQLAGGTYEQYF,TRBJ2-7,TRBD2,NA,TRBV7-2
TGTGCCAGCAGTGCCAGACTAGCAGCCGAGCAGTTCTTC,CASSARLAAEQFF,TRBJ2-1,TRBD2,NA,TRBV27
TGTGCCAGCAGCTTATTGCGTAGGAGTATAGAAAACACCATATATTTT,CASSLLRRSIENTIYF,TRBJ1-3,NA,NA,TRBV7-2
TGTGCCAGCAGCTTAGGGGCCGCTAGCGGCACAGATACGCAGTATTTT,CASSLGAASGTDTQYF,TRBJ2-3,NA,NA,TRBV7-2
TGTGCCAGCAGCAAAGGGGCTAGCGATAGCACAGATACGCAGTATTTT,CASSKGASDSTDTQYF,TRBJ2-3,NA,NA,TRBV21-1
TGTGCCAGCAGCCAAGATAGTCAGAGCTCCTACGAGCAGTACTTC,CASSQDSQSSYEQYF,TRBJ2-7,NA,NA,TRBV4-2
TGTGCCAGCAGCGTGGGACTAGGGGCCAGGGACCAGTACTTC,CASSVGLGARDQYF,TRBJ2-5,TRBD2,NA,TRBV9
TGTGCCAGTAGTACCACAATCCTTACAGATACGCAGTATTTT,CASSTTILTDTQYF,TRBJ2-3,NA,NA,TRBV19
TGTGCCAGCAGCTTGAGTAGAGGGAACATTCAGTACTTC,CASSLSRGNIQYF,TRBJ2-4,NA,NA,TRBV7-8
TGCAGCGTCTCCGGGATGAACACTGAAGCTTTCTTT,CSVSGMNTEAFF,TRBJ1-1,NA,NA,TRBV29-1
TGTGCCATCAGCCTACAGGGGAGTCCTGGAAACACCATATATTTT,CAISLQGSPGNTIYF,TRBJ1-3,TRBD1,NA,TRBV10-3
TGTGCCAGCAGCTCAGACAGGAAAGAGACCCAGTACTTC,CASSSDRKETQYF,TRBJ2-5,NA,NA,TRBV7-9
TGTGCCAGCAGCCCCACTTCGGGACCCCTCAATGAGCAGTTCTTC,CASSPTSGPLNEQFF,TRBJ2-1,NA,NA,TRBV7-9
TGTGCCAGCAGCTTGGCCATTTGGCATTTCACTGAAGCTTTCTTT,CASSLAIWHFTEAFF,TRBJ1-1,NA,NA,TRBV5-5
TGTGCCAGCAGCTTTGGGTCGAGCAATCAGCCCCAGCATTTT,CASSFGSSNQPQHF,TRBJ1-5,NA,NA,TRBV11-2
TGTGCCAGCAGTTCCCCCTCCGGGGGTGTGGGAAACACCATATATTTT,CASSSPSGGVGNTIYF,TRBJ1-3,NA,NA,TRBV28
TGTGCCAGCAGCTTGGCGCATACAGGGTTTGAGCAGTACTTC,CASSLAHTGFEQYF,TRBJ2-7,NA,NA,TRBV5-5
TGTGCCAGCAGTTTCCTGACAGGGTCTATGAACACTGAAGCTTTCTTT,CASSFLTGSMNTEAFF,TRBJ1-1,TRBD1,NA,TRBV6-6
TGTGCCAGCAGTGTAAGACTAGCGGGAGGAAGAGAGACCCAGTACTTC,CASSVRLAGGRETQYF,TRBJ2-5,TRBD2,NA,TRBV28
TGTGCCAGCAGTCGTTCGGGTGCATATAGCAATCAGCCCCAGCATTTT,CASSRSGAYSNQPQHF,TRBJ1-5,NA,NA,TRBV2
TGTGCCAGCAGCGAGGGGTCGGGAGAGACCCAGTACTTC,CASSEGSGETQYF,TRBJ2-5,NA,NA,TRBV9
TGTGCCAGCAGCCACAGGTCGGTGGCCAAAAACATTCAGTACTTC,CASSHRSVAKNIQYF,TRBJ2-4,NA,NA,TRBV5-8
TGTGCCAGCTCACCCGGGACCTACGAGCAGTACTTC,CASSPGTYEQYF,TRBJ2-7,NA,NA,TRBV18
TGTGCCAGCAGCTCCTTATCGGATCTGTCCGAGCAGTACTTC,CASSSLSDLSEQYF,TRBJ2-7,NA,NA,TRBV7-9
TGTGCCAGCAGCTTAATCCCTAAAGCAGGGCTAAACACTGAAGCTTTCTTT,CASSLIPKAGLNTEAFF,TRBJ1-1,NA,once,TRBV7-8
TGCGCCAGCAGCTTGCAAGGGGAGGGGGAGACCCAGTACTTC,CASSLQGEGETQYF,TRBJ2-5,TRBD2,once,TRBV5-1
TGTGCCAGCACCCCACGACAGGAGCACACTGAAGCTTTCTTT,CASTPRQEHTEAFF,TRBJ1-1,NA,NA,TRBV6-1
TGTGCCAGCAGTCGCCCAGGTGGGAGCAATCAGCCCCAGCATTTT,CASSRPGGSNQPQHF,TRBJ1-5,NA,NA,TRBV28
TGTGCCAGCAGCGAACTCGCGGACAGGGGGTACGAGCAGTACTTC,CASSELADRGYEQYF,TRBJ2-7,TRBD1,NA,TRBV6-5
TGTGCCATCAGGGCCTTAACAAAGGGCTATGGCTACACCTTC,CAIRALTKGYGYTF,TRBJ1-2,NA,once,TRBV10-3
TGTGCCAGCAGTTTCTCGGGATTTTCTCAGCCCCAGCATTTT,CASSFSGFSQPQHF,TRBJ1-5,NA,NA,TRBV28
TGTGCCAGCACCGGTAGCGGGAATGAGCAGTTCTTC,CASTGSGNEQFF,TRBJ2-1,TRBD2,NA,TRBV2
TGTGCCAGCAGCTCCCGAGGGGGGAATCAGCCCCAGCATTTT,CASSSRGGNQPQHF,TRBJ1-5,NA,NA,TRBV7-2
TGTGCCAGCAGGGAGACAGGCAACACCGGGGAGCTGTTTTTT,CASRETGNTGELFF,TRBJ2-2,NA,NA,TRBV6-5
TGCGCCAGCAGCTCGCAAGCGGGGCGAAGCTCCTACAATGAGCAGTTCTTC,CASSSQAGRSSYNEQFF,TRBJ2-1,TRBD2,NA,TRBV5-1
TGCGCCAGCAGCTTGGGGCAGGCGACTCTGAACACAGATACGCAGTATTTT,CASSLGQATLNTDTQYF,TRBJ2-3,NA,NA,TRBV5-1
TGTGCCAGCTCAGCGGGACAGGGACCCACAGATACGCAGTATTTT,CASSAGQGPTDTQYF,TRBJ2-3,TRBD1,NA,TRBV18
TGTGCCAGCAATTCACTAGCGGCCTACAATGAGCAGTTCTTC,CASNSLAAYNEQFF,TRBJ2-1,TRBD2,NA,TRBV6-6
TGTGCCAGCAGCTTAACGCGGGAGGATGAGCAGTTCTTC,CASSLTREDEQFF,TRBJ2-1,TRBD2,NA,TRBV7-3
TGTGCCAGCATCCCGGGACGGATCTCGTTTAATGCCGGGGAGCTGTTTTTT,CASIPGRISFNAGELFF,TRBJ2-2,NA,NA,TRBV7-8